This T cell receptor beta chain was recovered during a study of T-cell memory formation after mild COVID-19. Study results and limitations: There was a balanced CD4/CD8 profile in clones contracting day 15 to 85, and later expanders leaned CD4+. Clones which contracted sat mainly in CM and EM if CD4+, and in EMRA if CD8+.

The CDR3 totals 14 residues. From germline, CDR1 is MNHEY and CDR2 SVGEGT. Trimming cost V 6 bases and J 6 bases, with 16 bases left between them. On this clonotype: Its antigen remains unknown.

TCRdb reanalysed the 5' RACE reads using MiXCR and keeps one entry per CDR3 protein. The repertoire holds around 450,000 distinct CDR3 sequences, roughly a quarter seen once, with roughly 8.7% in the top ten. The TCR originated in an adult woman who had mild COVID-19 (a few samples of this study predate the infection). Cell type and time point are not known. The sequencing input was PBMCs or a T cell subset sorted from them (not recorded which). J is TRBJ2-3 and V is TRBV6-2 or TRBV6-3, with D perhaps given as TRBD1 or TRBD2 (5 bases each). CDR3 sequence reads: CASSPRVGTDTQYF. The CDR3 region has the DNA TGTGCCAGCAGCCCGCGTGTGGGGACGGATACGCAGTATTTT.